This TCR beta chain comes out of a study of CDR3 diversity in severe acne. Via MiXCR, TCRdb re-called the PCR reads, giving one row per CDR3 protein. The table shows 90,000 or so distinct CDR3 sequences, with around 50% occurring only once. Material: blood. This receptor was taken from a male donor in good health, serving as a control.

The CDR3 DNA follows: TGTGCCAGCAGTGATAGGACAGGGGGTGCCCTCGGTGGCTACACCTTC. Its translation is CASSDRTGGALGGYTF. The chain joins TRBV25-1 to TRBJ1-2; 10 nucleotides agree with TRBD1. Germline-derived CDR1 and CDR2 are MGHDK and SYGVNS. The CDR3 covers 16 residues. Losses at the gene ends were 3 bases for V and 7 bases for J; bases not matched to a gene: 11.